This is a list of T cell receptor beta chains from one sample in a study of T cell responses to AZD1222 COVID-19 vaccine. Libraries were prepared by immunoSEQ multiplex PCR; TCRdb keeps only in-frame clonotypes and omits some of them. The sample consists of 150,000 to 200,000 clones, around 90% of them appearing once. Here the sequenced sample was peripheral blood, taken on day 0 of AZD1222 vaccination. All receptors derive from an adult in good health. Both conserved end residues are part of each CDR3. Not all rows give a size; the values are once, few, many and, for expanded clones, a class.

TRBJ1-4	.	TRBV7-2	CASSLGAGGREKLFF
TRBJ2-7	.	TRBV7-9	CASSSLGTGASYEQYF
TRBJ1-2	.	TRBV6-5	CASSYSGTGGSYGYTF
TRBJ1-5	.	TRBV29-1	CSVGTPNQPQHF
TRBJ2-7	.	TRBV18	CASSPLHGADEQYF
TRBJ1-2	.	TRBV19	CASSEPGQSNYGYTF
TRBJ2-1	.	TRBV6-5	CASTPAADYNEQFF
TRBJ2-7	.	TRBV6-5	CASSRPNRVPYEQYF
TRBJ2-2	once	TRBV18	CASSPGTTNTGELFF
TRBJ1-1	.	TRBV6-4	CANSWDRGEAFF
TRBJ1-2	.	TRBV18	CASSPRVDNYGYTF
TRBJ2-1	.	TRBV5-1	CASRTSGSISYNEQFF
TRBJ2-7	.	TRBV2	CASSDTAPAAQYF
TRBJ2-7	.	TRBV5-1	CASSRAGNEQYF
TRBJ2-4	.	TRBV18	CASSFDYANIQYF
TRBJ2-7	.	TRBV5-5	CASSLEPYEQYF
TRBJ1-3	.	TRBV5-5	CASSLDPSFSGNTIYF
TRBJ1-2	.	TRBV11-2	CASSGQGLLYGYTF
TRBJ2-7	.	TRBV20-1	CSASFSQGGYEQYF
TRBJ2-7	.	TRBV19	CASSPTEGLAGYEQYF
TRBJ2-7	.	TRBV7-9	CASSKAGTGTYEQYF
TRBJ1-2	.	TRBV19	CASTPQRRGHGYTF
TRBJ2-1	.	TRBV24-1	CATAGGRDEQFF
TRBJ1-2	.	TRBV18	CASSPRDYGYTF
TRBJ1-1	.	TRBV25-1	CASGGMNTEAFF
TRBJ2-5	.	TRBV4-1	CASSELSVVQETQYF
TRBJ1-6	.	TRBV11-2	CASSLTSYNSPLHF
TRBJ1-2	.	TRBV6-5	CASSYSTAATYYGYTF
TRBJ1-5	.	TRBV27	CASSLVQGAPMVKNQPQHF
TRBJ1-1	.	TRBV10-1	CASSDGTGDTEAFF
TRBJ2-7	.	TRBV7-9	CASSLGHGYEQYF
TRBJ1-3	.	TRBV7-9	CASSSGGGGNTIYF
TRBJ1-5	once	TRBV18	CASSPGNGQPQHF
TRBJ2-5	.	TRBV7-8	CASSRQETQYF
TRBJ1-2	.	TRBV6-5	CASRPIWGRVYGYTF
TRBJ1-1	.	TRBV19	CASSTRGRGNTEAFF
TRBJ1-2	few	TRBV28	CASSQRITNYGYTF
TRBJ2-5	.	TRBV5-1	CATGQAGVQETQYF
TRBJ1-3	.	TRBV11-2	CASSYRDVVSGDTIYF